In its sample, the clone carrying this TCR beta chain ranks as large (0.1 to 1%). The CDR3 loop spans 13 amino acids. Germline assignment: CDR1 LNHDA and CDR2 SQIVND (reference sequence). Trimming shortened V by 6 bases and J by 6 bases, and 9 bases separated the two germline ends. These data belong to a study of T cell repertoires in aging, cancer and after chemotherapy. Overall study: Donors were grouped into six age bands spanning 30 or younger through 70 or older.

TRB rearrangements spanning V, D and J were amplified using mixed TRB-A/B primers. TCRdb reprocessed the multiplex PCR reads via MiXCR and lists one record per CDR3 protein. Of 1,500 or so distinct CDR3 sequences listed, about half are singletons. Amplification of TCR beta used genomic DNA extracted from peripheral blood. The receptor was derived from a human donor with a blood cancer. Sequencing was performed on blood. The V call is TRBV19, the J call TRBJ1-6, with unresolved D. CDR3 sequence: CASSGRTNSPLHF. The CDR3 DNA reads TGTGCCAGTAGCGGCCGTACTAATTCACCCCTCCACTTT. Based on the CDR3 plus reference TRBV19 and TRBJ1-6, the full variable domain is DGGITQSPKYLFRKEGQNVTLSCEQNLNHDAMYWYRQDPGQGLRLIYYSQIVNDFQKGDIAEGYSVSREKKESFPLTVTSAQKNPTAFYLCASSGRTNSPLHFGNGTRLTVT.